Detailed here is one T cell receptor (beta chain). Its specificity is not known. The data originate from a study of post-analysis software for immune sequencing data. TCR beta libraries were prepared from cDNA with unique molecular identifiers. TCRdb passed the PCR reads through MiXCR, listing each CDR3 protein once. This table has 650,000 to 850,000 distinct CDR3 sequences, around 53% appearing once. The CDR3 totals 13 residues. The V gene lost 7 bases and the J gene lost 2 bases, with 11 bases spanning the gap. Germline-derived CDR1 and CDR2 are SQVTM and ANQGSEA. Regarding the study as a whole: In patients, about five TRBV segments were more frequent than in controls, with TRBV5-6, TRBV5-1 and TRBV20-1 among them.

The chain links TRBV29-1 to TRBJ1-4, with D tentatively TRBD1 (5 bases). Material: blood. This TCR derives from a girl aged 5-17 years with multiple sclerosis. The CDR3 region has the DNA TGCAGCGCTGCGACAGTGACTAATGAAAAACTGTTTTTT. As protein: CSAATVTNEKLFF. Full variable domain (remainder filled in from reference TRBV29-1 and TRBJ1-4): SAVISQKPSRDICQRGTSLTIQCQVDSQVTMMFWYRQQPGQSLTLIATANQGSEATYESGFVIDKFPISRPNLTFSTLTVSNMSPEDSSIYLCSAATVTNEKLFFGSGTQLSVL.